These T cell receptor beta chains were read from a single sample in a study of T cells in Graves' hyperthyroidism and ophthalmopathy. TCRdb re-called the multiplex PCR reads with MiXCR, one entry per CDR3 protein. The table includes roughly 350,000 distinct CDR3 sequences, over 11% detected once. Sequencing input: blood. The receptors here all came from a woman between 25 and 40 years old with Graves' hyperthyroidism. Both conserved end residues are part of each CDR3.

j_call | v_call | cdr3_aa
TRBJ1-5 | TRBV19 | CASSMLGGDQPQHF
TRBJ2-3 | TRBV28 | CASSFLGDNTDTRYF
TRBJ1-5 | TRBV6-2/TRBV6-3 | CASSNSPRQPQHF
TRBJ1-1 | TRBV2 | CASREQGLSEAFF
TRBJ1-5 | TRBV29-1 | CSVEKTGWQPQHF
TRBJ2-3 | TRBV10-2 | CASSFAVGDTQYF
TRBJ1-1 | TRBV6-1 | CATTVGTGSSTEAFF
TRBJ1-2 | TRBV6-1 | CASSGQANYGYTF
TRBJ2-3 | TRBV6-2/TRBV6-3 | CASTAPSLDTQYF
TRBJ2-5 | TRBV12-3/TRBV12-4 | CASSPSTGLETQYF
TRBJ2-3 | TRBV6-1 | CASRALKGGERYF
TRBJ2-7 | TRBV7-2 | CASSFRDQQYF
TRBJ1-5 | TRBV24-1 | CATSYQGNQPQHF
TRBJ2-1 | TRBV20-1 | CSARAVFSGGNNEQFF
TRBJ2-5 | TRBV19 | CASSFLQGVKETQYF
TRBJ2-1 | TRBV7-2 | CASSLSRGLHNEQFF
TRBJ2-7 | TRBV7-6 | CASSSFPRGGDDEQYF
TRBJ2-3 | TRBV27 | CASSPLTSGTLPSTDTQYF
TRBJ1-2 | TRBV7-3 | CASSPLPGNYGYTF
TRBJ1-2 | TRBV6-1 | CASSPDRGTGYTF